This T cell receptor (beta chain) was documented in a study of a mutant IDH1 vaccine in newly diagnosed glioma. Overall study context: Patients arrived already treated with radiotherapy, temozolomide, or both, most having had both.

Sequenced by immunoSEQ multiplex PCR; TCRdb stores in-frame clones only, minus some. The sample consists of tens of thousands of clones, 80% to 95% of them appearing once. Study findings and constraints: No link was apparently found between pseudoprogression and changes in top peripheral T cell clonotypes. Altogether, around 95% of patients exhibited vaccine-induced immune responses.

To note about this clone: Antigen specificity is unknown.

This CDR3 spans 13 amino acids. Germline assignment: CDR1 SQVTM and CDR2 ANQGSEA. V gave up 2 bases and J gave up 7 bases; unmatched junction bases: 2. Described time point: baseline, week 1 (first vaccination visit). Treatment noted: pre-vaccination baseline after standard-of-care therapy. This TCR derives from a man aged 30 to 39 with glioma. The chain employs TRBV29-1 and TRBJ2-1; 10 bases are a match to TRBD2. Sample: PBMCs, taken from a glioma patient treated with radiotherapy, temozolomide or both. In DNA form, the CDR3 reads TGCAGCGTTGAATCTAGCGGGAGAAATGAGCAGTTCTTC. It yields the protein CSVESSGRNEQFF.